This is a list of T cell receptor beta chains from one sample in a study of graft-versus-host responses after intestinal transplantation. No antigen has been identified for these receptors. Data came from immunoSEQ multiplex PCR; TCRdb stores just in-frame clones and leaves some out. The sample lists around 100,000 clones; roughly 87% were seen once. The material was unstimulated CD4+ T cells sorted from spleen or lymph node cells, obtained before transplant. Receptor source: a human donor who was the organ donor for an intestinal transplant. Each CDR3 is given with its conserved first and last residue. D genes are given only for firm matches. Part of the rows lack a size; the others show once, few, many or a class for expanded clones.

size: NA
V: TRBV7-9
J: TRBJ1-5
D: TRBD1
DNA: TGTGCCAGCAGCCAAGCCGAGGGACAGAGTTATAGCAATCAGCCCCAGCATTTT
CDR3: CASSQAEGQSYSNQPQHF

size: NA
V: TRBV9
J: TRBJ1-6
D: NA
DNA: TGTGCCAGCAGCGAAGAGAATTCACCCCTCCACTTT
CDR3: CASSEENSPLHF

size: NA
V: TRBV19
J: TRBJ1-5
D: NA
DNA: TGTGGTACAAGGCAGGCCTCGGAATATAGCAATCAGCCCCAGCATTTT
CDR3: CGTRQASEYSNQPQHF

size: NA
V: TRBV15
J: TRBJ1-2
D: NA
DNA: TGTGCCACCAGCTTGTCGAGAGGCGCAGGGTGGTCCAACTATGGCTACACCTTC
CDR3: CATSLSRGAGWSNYGYTF

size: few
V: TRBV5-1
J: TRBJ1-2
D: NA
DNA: TGCGCCAGCAGCCCCGACGGGTCCTATGGCTACACCTTC
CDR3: CASSPDGSYGYTF

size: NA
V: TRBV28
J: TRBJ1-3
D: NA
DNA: TGTGCCAGCAGCTACGGACACATCTCTGGAAACACCATATATTTT
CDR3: CASSYGHISGNTIYF

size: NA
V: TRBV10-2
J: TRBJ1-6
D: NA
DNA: TGCGCCAGCAGCGAACAGGGTTTTAATTCACCCCTCCACTTT
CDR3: CASSEQGFNSPLHF

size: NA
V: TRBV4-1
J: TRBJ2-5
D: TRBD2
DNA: TGCGCCAGCAGCCAAGATAGCGGGGGGGCCCGGGAGACCCAGTACTTC
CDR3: CASSQDSGGARETQYF

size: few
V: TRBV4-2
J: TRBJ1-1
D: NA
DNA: TGTGCCAGCAGCCAAGTTGTGGGGCGCACTGAAGCTTTCTTT
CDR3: CASSQVVGRTEAFF

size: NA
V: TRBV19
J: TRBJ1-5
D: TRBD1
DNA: TGTGCCAGTAGTTGGGCGACAGGGGGTACTTCGAGGCCCCAGCATTTT
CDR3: CASSWATGGTSRPQHF

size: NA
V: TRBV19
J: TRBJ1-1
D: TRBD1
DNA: TGTGCCAGTAGTCCACAGGGGGAGAACACTGAAGCTTTCTTT
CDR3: CASSPQGENTEAFF

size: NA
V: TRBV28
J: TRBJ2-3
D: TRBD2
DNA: TGTGCCAGCAGTTTGGGTGGACTAGCGGGGGTTCGGAGCACAGATACGCAGTATTTT
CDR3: CASSLGGLAGVRSTDTQYF

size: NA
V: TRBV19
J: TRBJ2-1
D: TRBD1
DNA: TGTGCCAGTACCAGGGGGAATGAGCAGTTCTTC
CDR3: CASTRGNEQFF

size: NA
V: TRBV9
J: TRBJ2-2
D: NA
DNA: TGTGCCAGCAGCGTAGACCGCACCGGGGAGCTGTTTTTT
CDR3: CASSVDRTGELFF

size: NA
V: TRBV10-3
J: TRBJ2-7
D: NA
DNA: TGTGCCATCAGTGATCGAGGGGACCTCTACGAGCAGTACTTC
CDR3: CAISDRGDLYEQYF

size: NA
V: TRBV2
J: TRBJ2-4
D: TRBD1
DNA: TGTGCCAGCAGTGGGGACAGCCTATTAGCCAAAAACATTCAGTACTTC
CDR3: CASSGDSLLAKNIQYF

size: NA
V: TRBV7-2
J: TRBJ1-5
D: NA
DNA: TGTGCCAGCAGCTCCGTAACGGATCAGCCCCAGCATTTT
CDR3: CASSSVTDQPQHF

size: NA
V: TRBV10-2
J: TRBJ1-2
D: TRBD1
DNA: TGCGCCAGCAGTGACTCCGGGACAGTCACCGGCTACACCTTC
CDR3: CASSDSGTVTGYTF

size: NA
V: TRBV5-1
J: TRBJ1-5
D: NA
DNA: TGCGCCAGCAGCTTGGATTCAGGGAGGAATCAGCCCCAGCATTTT
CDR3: CASSLDSGRNQPQHF

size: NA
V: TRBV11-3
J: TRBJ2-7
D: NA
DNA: TGTGCCAGCAGCTTAGACGCTCGACACGAGCAGTACTTC
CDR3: CASSLDARHEQYF

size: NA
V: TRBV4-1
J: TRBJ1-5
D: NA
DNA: TGCGCCAGCAGCCACCGGGATGGCAATCAGCCCCAGCATTTT
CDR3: CASSHRDGNQPQHF

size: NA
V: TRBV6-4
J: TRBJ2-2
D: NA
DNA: TGTGCCAGCAGTGACTCGGGGGCGGACACCGGGGAGCTGTTTTTT
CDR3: CASSDSGADTGELFF

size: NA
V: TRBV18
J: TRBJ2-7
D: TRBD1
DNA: TGTGCCAGCTCACCACCAGGGACAGGGGGCAACGAGCAGTACTTC
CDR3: CASSPPGTGGNEQYF

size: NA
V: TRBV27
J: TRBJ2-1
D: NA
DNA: TGTGCCAGCAGGTACGTGAGGGGGTGTAGGGTCTTC
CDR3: CASRYVRGCRVF

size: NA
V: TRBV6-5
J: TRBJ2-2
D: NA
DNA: TGTGCCAGCAGTTACACCCACACCGGGGAGCTGTTTTTT
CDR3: CASSYTHTGELFF

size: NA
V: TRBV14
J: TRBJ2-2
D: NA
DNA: TGTGCCAGCAGCATCTTGAACACCGGGGAGCTGTTTTTT
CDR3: CASSILNTGELFF

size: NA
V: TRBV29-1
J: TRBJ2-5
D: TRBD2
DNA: TGCAGCGTTGAAGGGGACGGGGGGGCCAGGGAGACCCAGTACTTC
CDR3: CSVEGDGGARETQYF

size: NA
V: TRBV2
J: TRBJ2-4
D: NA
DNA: TGTGCCAGCAGGGACGGACTAAAACACGGCCTAGCCAAAAACATTCAGTACTTC
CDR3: CASRDGLKHGLAKNIQYF

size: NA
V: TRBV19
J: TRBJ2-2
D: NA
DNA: TGTGCCAGCAAGACAGGGACTGCGAACACCGGGGAGCTGTTTTTT
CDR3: CASKTGTANTGELFF

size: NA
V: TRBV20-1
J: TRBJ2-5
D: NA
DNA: TGCAGTGGAAGGGGCCAAGAGACCCAGTACTTC
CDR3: CSGRGQETQYF

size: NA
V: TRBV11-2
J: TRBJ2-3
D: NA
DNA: TGTGCCAGCAGCTTACGCGTGAGCGGAGGTCTCCCAGATACGCAGTATTTT
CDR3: CASSLRVSGGLPDTQYF

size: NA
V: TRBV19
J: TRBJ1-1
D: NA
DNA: TGTGCCAGTAGTATAGTTCCGACATCGAACACTGAAGCTTTCTTT
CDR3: CASSIVPTSNTEAFF

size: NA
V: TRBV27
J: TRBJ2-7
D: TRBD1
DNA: TGTGCCAGCAGTCGACGTGGACAGGGACACGAGCAGTACTTC
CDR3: CASSRRGQGHEQYF

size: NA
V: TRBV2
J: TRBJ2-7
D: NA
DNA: TGTGCCAGCAGTCCTCGCCCCCAGGTTCGGTACGAGCAGTACTTC
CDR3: CASSPRPQVRYEQYF

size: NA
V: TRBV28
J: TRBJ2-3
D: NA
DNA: TGTGCCAGCAGGGTTAGTGATAGGGATACGCAGTATTTT
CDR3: CASRVSDRDTQYF

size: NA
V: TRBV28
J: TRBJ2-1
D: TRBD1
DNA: TGTGCCAGCAGAGTAACCGGGACAGTCAATGAGCAGTTCTTC
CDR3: CASRVTGTVNEQFF

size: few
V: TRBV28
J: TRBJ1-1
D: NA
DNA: TGTGCCAGCAGTTTTCTAAATGAAGCTTTCTTT
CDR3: CASSFLNEAFF

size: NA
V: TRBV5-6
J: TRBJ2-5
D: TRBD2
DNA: TGTGCCAGCAGCTTGAGCCTAGCGGGGCGGGGAGAGACCCAGTACTTC
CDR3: CASSLSLAGRGETQYF

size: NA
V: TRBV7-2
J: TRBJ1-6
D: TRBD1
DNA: TGTGCCAGCAGCTCGGGAAACAGGGGAGGATCACCCCTCCACTTT
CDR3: CASSSGNRGGSPLHF

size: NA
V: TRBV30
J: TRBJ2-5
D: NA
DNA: TGTGCCTGGGGTAGGGTGGAAGAGACCCAGTACTTC
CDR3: CAWGRVEETQYF

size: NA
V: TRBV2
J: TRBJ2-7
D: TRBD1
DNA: TGTGCCAGCAGTCCAACCGGGACAGGGCCCTACGAGCAGTACTTC
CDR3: CASSPTGTGPYEQYF

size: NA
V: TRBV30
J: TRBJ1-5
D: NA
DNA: TGTGCCTGGAGTGTACTGGGGGGTCTAGGCAATCAGCCCCAGCATTTT
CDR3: CAWSVLGGLGNQPQHF

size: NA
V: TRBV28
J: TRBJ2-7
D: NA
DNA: TGTGCCAGCAGTCCCAGGGGCCGAGACTACGAGCAGTACTTC
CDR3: CASSPRGRDYEQYF

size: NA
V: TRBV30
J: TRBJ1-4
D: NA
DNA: TGTGCCTGGGGGCGGGGGGCGCCTAATGAAAAACTGTTTTTT
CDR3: CAWGRGAPNEKLFF

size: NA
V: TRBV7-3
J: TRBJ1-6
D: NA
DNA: TGTGCCAGCAGCTTAGGGGGCAATTCACCCCTCCACTTT
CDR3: CASSLGGNSPLHF

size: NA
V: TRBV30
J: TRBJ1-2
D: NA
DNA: TGTGCCTGGAGTACAGGGTGGACTGATGGCTACACCTTC
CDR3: CAWSTGWTDGYTF

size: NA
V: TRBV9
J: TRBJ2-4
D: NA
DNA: TGTGCCAGCAGCACCTCAGACGGGGCTGGGGCCAAAAACATTCAGTACTTC
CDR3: CASSTSDGAGAKNIQYF